The 24 T cell receptor beta chains below come from one sample, sequenced in a study of T cells after yellow fever vaccination (dated by TCRdb to about 2019). Library preparation employed 5' RACE. The data were produced on an Illumina NovaSeq 6000. The public sequencing data were trimmed at Q25 with fastp and processed into clonotypes with MiXCR by TCRdb, which kept only in-frame beta chains. One record per CDR3 amino acid sequence lists the most common genes and DNA. The sample includes 150,000 to 200,000 distinct CDR3 sequences, with 9.5% to 12% observed a single time. Clones ranked in the top ten supply approximately 34% of the sample. According to the study, the label for this sample's treatment or condition signals: live attenuated yellow fever vaccine strain. The source was CD8+ T cells sorted from PBMCs, collected 15 days after the yellow fever booster vaccination. All receptors come from a man aged 18 to 29 who received the YFV17D yellow fever vaccine.

The V call is TRBV6-6, the J call TRBJ2-7; weak D call: TRBD1 (5 bases). In germline, CDR1 is MNHNY, CDR2 SVGAGI (reference sequence). Between the trimmed V and J ends, which lost 5 bases and 5 bases, there was a span of 16 bases. The length of the CDR3 is 14 residues. As DNA, the CDR3 is TGTGCCAGCAGTCCAACTCATCAGGGCAACGAGCAGTACGTC. Translated: CASSPTHQGNEQYV.

The sample holds many counts of this clonotype. The genes are TRBV4-2 and TRBJ2-3; 10 bases are shared with TRBD2. V was pared by 0 bases and J by 6 bases, with 12 bases of the junction left unmatched. The CDR3 extends over 18 amino acids. CDR1 is LGHNA, CDR2 YNFKEQ, per germline. The CDR3 DNA follows: TGTGCCAGCAGCCAAGAGAGCGTTAGCGGGGGGTTTTCGGATACGCAGTATTTT. Translation gives CASSQESVSGGFSDTQYF.

V usage is TRBV7-8 and J usage is TRBJ2-2; 9 bases fit TRBD1. V lost 6 bases, J lost 4 bases, and 6 bases stayed unmatched. The CDR3 consists of 15 residues. Germline V gene sequence: CDR1 SGHVS, CDR2 FQNEAQ. The chain's CDR3 is CASRQGQGPTGELFF. The CDR3 coding sequence is TGTGCCAGCAGACAAGGACAGGGGCCCACCGGGGAGCTGTTTTTT.

This clonotype was seen only a few times. The CDR3 protein is CASSHPLKGPDTEAFF. Written as DNA, the CDR3 is TGTGCCAGCAGCCACCCCCTGAAGGGGCCAGACACTGAAGCTTTCTTT. The V gene is TRBV7-9, the J gene TRBJ1-1, with D possibly being TRBD1 (5 bases). Trimming left V 5 bases short and J 3 bases short, with 19 bases between. The germline V gene has CDR1 SEHNR and CDR2 FQNEAQ (reference sequence). The CDR3 runs to 16 residues.

This clonotype was counted a single time. The V and J genes are TRBV7-2 and TRBJ1-1; 9 nucleotides match TRBD1. Looked up from germline, CDR1 is SGHTA and CDR2 is FQGNSA. The V gene end was trimmed by 3 bases and the J gene end by 4 bases; junction bases not matched to a gene: 6. This CDR3 spans 15 amino acids. CDR3 in DNA: TGTGCCAGCAGCTTGGAACAGGGGGCGAGCACTGAAGCTTTCTTT. Translation gives CASSLEQGASTEAFF.

The chain joins TRBV2 to TRBJ2-5; D perhaps matches TRBD2 (6 bases). CDR1 is SNHLY and CDR2 is FYNNEI in the germline V gene. The V and J ends lost 5 bases and 3 bases respectively, with 13 bases between them. The CDR3 extends over 14 amino acids. CDR3: CASSQDYPEETQYF. CDR3 sequence (DNA): TGTGCCAGCAGTCAGGACTATCCCGAAGAGACCCAGTACTTC.

This clonotype was seen only a few times. The rearrangement links TRBV12-5 to TRBJ1-1; unclear D gene. CDR1 is LGHNT, CDR2 FRNRAP, per germline. V was cut by 4 bases and J by 0 bases, with 9 bases left in between. This CDR3 spans 14 amino acids. The CDR3 sequence: CASGSSEMNTEAFF. The CDR3 DNA sequence: TGTGCTAGTGGTTCCAGTGAGATGAACACTGAAGCTTTCTTT. The complete variable domain, with remaining parts taken from reference TRBV12-5 and TRBJ1-1, reads DARVTQTPRHKVTEMGQEVTMRCQPILGHNTVFWYRQTMMQGLELLAYFRNRAPLDDSGMPKDRFSAEMPDATLATLKIQPSEPRDSAVYFCASGSSEMNTEAFFGQGTRLTVV.

This clonotype showed up many times. This chain connects TRBV15 to TRBJ2-5, with TRBD1 matching 7 bases. The germline gives CDR1 LNHNV, CDR2 YYDKDF (reference sequence). The CDR3 contains 15 residues. Trimming took 0 bases from V and 4 from J; bases not matched to a gene: 5. The CDR3 DNA sequence: TGTGCCACCAGCAGAGATAAACCAGGGGGAGAGACCCAGTACTTC. Protein sequence: CATSRDKPGGETQYF.

This clonotype showed up many times. This chain uses TRBV4-1 with TRBJ2-3; D unclear. CDR1 is MGHRA and CDR2 is YSYEKL in the germline V gene. Trimming pared 1 base from V and 4 bases from J, leaving 6 bases between. This CDR3 spans 13 amino acids. In nucleotides, the CDR3 is TGCGCCAGCAGCCAAGGCAGGCCAGATACGCAGTATTTT. Translating it yields CASSQGRPDTQYF.

This clonotype was seen a handful of times. The chain links TRBV24-1 to TRBJ1-5; no reliable D call. CDR3 length equals 15 residues. From germline, CDR1 is KGHDR and CDR2 SFDVKD. Trimming shortened V by 5 bases and J by 6 bases, and 16 bases separated the two germline ends. CDR3 sequence: CATSALAGDGQPQHF. DNA for the CDR3: TGTGCCACCAGTGCCCTGGCGGGAGACGGTCAGCCCCAGCATTTT.

This clonotype was seen only a few times. This chain joins TRBV6-5 and TRBJ2-5; D call uncertain. The CDR3 length is 14 residues. Germline assignment: CDR1 MNHEY and CDR2 SVGAGI. V shed 0 bases and J shed 5 bases, with 10 bases lying between them. Here the CDR3 DNA reads TGTGCCAGCAGTTACTCTCTACCTCTGGAGACCCAGTACTTC. Translating it yields CASSYSLPLETQYF.

This clonotype was counted many times. This chain links TRBV12-3 or TRBV12-4 with TRBJ2-3, with D possibly matching TRBD2 (6 bases). Deletions cut 7 bases from V and 4 bases from J, with 18 bases between. The CDR3 contains 15 residues. CDR3 in amino acids: CASTTARRGPDTQYF. CDR3 coding DNA: TGTGCCAGCACTACCGCCCGGAGGGGCCCAGATACGCAGTATTTT.

This clonotype came up many times. The chain recombines TRBV7-2 with TRBJ2-1; D remains ambiguous. Trimming took 4 bases from V and 9 from J, leaving 19 bases between them. The CDR3 totals 15 residues. CDR1 is SGHTA and CDR2 is FQGNSA in the germline V gene. This CDR3 reads CASSSSPPTVGEQFF. The CDR3 region has the DNA TGTGCCAGCAGCTCTTCCCCACCAACCGTCGGTGAGCAGTTCTTC. Full variable domain (rest looked up from reference TRBV7-2 and TRBJ2-1): GAGVSQSPSNKVTEKGKDVELRCDPISGHTALYWYRQSLGQGLEFLIYFQGNSAPDKSGLPSDRFSAERTGGSVSTLTIQRTQQEDSAVYLCASSSSPPTVGEQFFGPGTRLTVL.

The chain recombines TRBV4-1 with TRBJ1-3; D gene uncertain. The CDR3 runs to 16 residues. V was trimmed by 1 base and J by 2 bases, leaving 12 bases between them. CDR1 MGHRA and CDR2 YSYEKL come from the germline V gene. CDR3: CASSQGARTTGNTIYF. DNA of the CDR3: TGCGCCAGCAGCCAAGGTGCACGCACGACTGGAAACACCATATATTTT.

The chain employs TRBV3-1 and TRBJ2-2, with 10 bases identical to TRBD1. The CDR3 covers 20 residues. Per germline, CDR1 LGHDT and CDR2 YNNKEL (reference sequence). V gave up 4 bases and J gave up 0 bases; unmatched junction bases: 14. The CDR3 sequence: CASSRTPGQGFTTNTGELFF. CDR3 in DNA: TGTGCCAGCAGCCGAACTCCGGGACAGGGGTTTACCACGAACACCGGGGAGCTGTTTTTT.

This clonotype has only a few counts. The rearrangement joins TRBV7-3 to TRBJ1-5, with no clear D. Germline V gene lookup returns CDR1 SGHTA and CDR2 FQGTGA. The CDR3 extends over 18 amino acids. Between the trimmed V and J ends, which lost 5 bases and 5 bases, there was a span of 25 bases. The CDR3 DNA follows: TGTGCCAGCAGCCCCGCCTGGAGGGAAGCCCAATCATATCAGCCCCAGCATTTT. Its protein product is CASSPAWREAQSYQPQHF.

V usage is TRBV4-1 and J usage is TRBJ2-1, with TRBD2 identical over 9 bases. The germline gives CDR1 MGHRA, CDR2 YSYEKL. This CDR3 is built from 17 residues. J was trimmed by 1 base and V by 1 base; bases with no gene match: 5. CDR3: CASSQGSSGESYNEQFF. CDR3 bases: TGCGCCAGCAGCCAAGGGTCTAGCGGGGAATCCTACAATGAGCAGTTCTTC.

This rearrangement joins TRBV6-1 to TRBJ2-3; 8 bases are a match to TRBD1. CDR3 size: 12 residues. Germline-derived CDR1 and CDR2 are MNHNS and SASEGT. V shed 6 bases, J shed 7 bases, and the junction held 3 bases outside the gene matches. The CDR3 is CASSQGAYTQYF. Here the CDR3 DNA reads TGTGCCAGCAGCCAGGGGGCGTATACGCAGTATTTT.

This clonotype ranks as medium-sized. The J gene is TRBJ2-5, the V gene TRBV15; no clear D gene. Deletions cut 0 bases from V and 1 base from J, with 9 bases between. This CDR3 has 15 amino acids. CDR1 is LNHNV, CDR2 YYDKDF, per germline (reference sequence). CDR3 sequence (DNA): TGTGCCACCAGCAGAGATCGGCGGCCCCAAGAGACCCAGTACTTC. Translation gives CATSRDRRPQETQYF. Drawing the rest from reference TRBV15 and TRBJ2-5, the complete variable domain is DAMVIQNPRYQVTQFGKPVTLSCSQTLNHNVMYWYQQKSSQAPKLLFHYYDKDFNNEADTPDNFQSRRPNTSFCFLDIRSPGLGDTAMYLCATSRDRRPQETQYFGPGTRLLVL.

Many counts were recorded for this clonotype. The gene calls are TRBV4-1 and TRBJ1-1; 9 nucleotides line up with TRBD1. CDR3 length: 16 residues. CDR1 is MGHRA, CDR2 YSYEKL, per germline. The trim removed 3 bases at V and 3 bases at J, leaving 8 bases unmatched. CDR3 amino acids: CASSHNRGRLDTEAFF. In DNA, the CDR3 is TGCGCCAGCAGCCATAACAGGGGGCGCTTGGACACTGAAGCTTTCTTT.

There are a few counts of this clonotype. The rearrangement links TRBV20-1 to TRBJ2-2, with D unclear. The V gene lost 3 bases and the J gene lost 6 bases, with 17 bases spanning the gap. Germline V gene sequence: CDR1 DFQATT, CDR2 SNEGSKA (reference sequence). The CDR3 runs to 15 residues. The DNA for the CDR3 is TGCAGTGCTAGGCCTATTGGCCTAAATGCCGGGGAGCTGTTTTTT. This sequence encodes CSARPIGLNAGELFF.

Many counts were recorded for this clonotype. This chain joins TRBV29-1 and TRBJ1-2; TRBD1 agrees at 9 bases. V dropped 5 bases and J dropped 5; count of bases not matched to a gene: 9. CDR3 length: 14 amino acids. Germline V CDR1 and CDR2: SQVTM, ANQGSEA. The CDR3 DNA reads TGCAGCGTTTACCCTCTAGGACAGGGGTATGGCTACACCTTC. Translated, it gives CSVYPLGQGYGYTF.

This clonotype was counted only a few times. J is TRBJ2-3 and V is TRBV29-1; unclear D gene. Germline lookup yields CDR1 SQVTM and CDR2 ANQGSEA. The CDR3 runs to 14 residues. Between the trimmed V and J ends, which lost 3 bases and 3 bases, there was a span of 13 bases. The CDR3 sequence: CSVEGGDTTDTQYF. The CDR3 region has the DNA TGCAGCGTTGAGGGCGGAGATACTACAGATACGCAGTATTTT.

The chain has TRBV25-1 and TRBJ2-7; the D gene is possibly TRBD2 (5 bases). The germline gives CDR1 MGHDK, CDR2 SYGVNS. The CDR3 runs 15 residues. Trimming pared 1 base from V and 1 base from J, leaving 11 bases between. CDR3 in amino acids: CASSELREQSYEQYF. CDR3 nucleotide sequence: TGTGCCAGCAGTGAATTGAGGGAACAGTCCTACGAGCAGTACTTC.